This TCR beta chain was profiled in a study of CD8 T cells in Susac syndrome. V lost 11 bases, J lost 5 bases, and 24 bases lay in between. CDR3 length equals 15 residues. The germline CDR1 and CDR2 sequences are MNHNS and SASEGT. Random hexamers primed reverse transcription of about 0.5 to 1 ug RNA. TCRdb re-called the immunoSEQ multiplex PCR reads through MiXCR, storing one row per CDR3 protein. The sample shows approximately 100,000 distinct CDR3 sequences, about 93% of them seen only once. In its sample, this clonotype was seen once. Sequenced input: CD4+ T cells from PBMCs. This TCR was sampled from a human donor in good health. The chain joins TRBV6-1 to TRBJ1-2; D ambiguous. The CDR3, as DNA: TGTGCCGTGCGTGAGGCGCCTGCCGCCCCTTATGGCTACACCTTC. This sequence encodes CAVREAPAAPYGYTF.